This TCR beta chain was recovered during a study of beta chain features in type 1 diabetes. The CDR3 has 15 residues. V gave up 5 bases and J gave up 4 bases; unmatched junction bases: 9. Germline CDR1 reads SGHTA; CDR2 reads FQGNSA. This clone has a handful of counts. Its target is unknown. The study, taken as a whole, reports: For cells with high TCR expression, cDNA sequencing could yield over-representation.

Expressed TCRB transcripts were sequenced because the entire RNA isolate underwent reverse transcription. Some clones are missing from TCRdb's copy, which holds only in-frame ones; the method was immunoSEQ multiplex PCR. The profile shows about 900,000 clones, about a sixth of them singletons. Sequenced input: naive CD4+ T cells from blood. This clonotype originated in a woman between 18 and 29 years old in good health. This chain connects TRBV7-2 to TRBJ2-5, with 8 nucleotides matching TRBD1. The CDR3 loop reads CASSIQYRGVETQYF. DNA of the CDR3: TGTGCCAGCAGCATACAGTACAGGGGGGTAGAGACCCAGTACTTC.